This TCR beta chain was documented in a study of blood T cells in healthy people across ages (dated by TCRdb to the mid-2010s). Describing the broader study: In model experiments, template switching captured about one uniquely barcoded TCR beta cDNA molecule for every two T cells. The study measured age-related changes in TCR beta repertoire diversity using deep sequencing normalized with unique cDNA molecular identifiers. The donors were split into four age groups: young (average about 16 years), middle-aged (about 40), aged (over 55) and long-lived (82). Donors of different ages were randomly distributed across sequencing lanes to avoid experimental bias. The study analyzed two additional independent replicas of 1 million unique cDNA reads from the same blood draw for two donors, one aged 18 to 30 and one aged 80 or older.

V loses 7 bases at its end and J loses 11 bases; junction bases beyond the gene matches: 11. Based on the germline V gene, the CDR1 and CDR2 sequences are SQVTM and ANQGSEA. Reading from cysteine to phenylalanine, the CDR3 counts 12 amino acids. The read is trimmed to its CDR3 DNA, 36 bases read in frame from base 1. Library creation used 5' RACE. The listed sequencing device is Illumina HiSeq 2500. The second PCR ran for roughly 6 to 11 cycles and used a J-beta primer mix along with a sample-barcoded 5' primer. A template-switch 5' adaptor carrying 12 random nucleotides introduced a unique molecular identifier onto each TCR beta cDNA molecule. Each sample yielded at least 3 million CDR3-containing paired-end reads. All of the RNA was converted into first-strand cDNA using the Mint cDNA synthesis kit, with a TRBC-specific oligonucleotide serving as the primer. All cDNA was treated with uracil-DNA glycosylase and then went through a first 18-cycle PCR with the universal primers M1SS and BC2_uni_R. Regarding the original processing steps: Normalization of each sample was performed by random selection of 1 million high-quality reads, each carrying a distinct molecular identifier. Reads sharing molecular identifiers were discarded rather than binned into consensus sequences. MiTCR, with a Q25 quality threshold and the strictest error-elimination algorithm, was used for CDR3 identification, clonotype clustering and error correction. Lower-bound total TCR beta diversity was estimated with a nonparametric unseen species model using Euler transformation. TCRdb itself trimmed the public reads at Q25 with fastp, ran MiXCR and retained productive beta chains. Here each entry gathers all rows of one CDR3 protein and keeps the most common genes and DNA. The V and J calls reflect TCRdb's pipeline rather than the authors' work. Counted in this sample were about 1,000,000 distinct CDR3 sequences; 40% to 45% of them appeared once. The top ten clonotypes cover approximately 20% of the sample.

On this clonotype itself: Its antigen target is currently unknown. Per-base qualities were not stored, and no clone one base away is much larger.

The approximately 39 donors, aged about 6 to 100 years, were systemically healthy Caucasian individuals from Russia. Ten milliliters of peripheral blood were drawn from each donor into EDTA-treated Vacutainer tubes. Ficoll-Paque density-gradient centrifugation was used to isolate PBMCs, with at least 7 million per sample. Trizol reagent was used to extract total RNA from PBMCs, with at least 6 micrograms per sample. For every donor, flow cytometry on a PBMC aliquot measured the percentage of naive CD45RAhigh/CD27high T cells. What the work shows at the level of the full study, not this receptor alone: The long-lived group showed more naive CD4+ T cells, fewer expanded clones and increased TCR diversity than the aged group, suggesting age selection. As age increased, observed TCR beta diversity per million T cells dropped in a roughly linear way, and a significant reduction was already evident by age about 36. Since profiling was done on bulk unsorted PBMCs, naive and antigen-experienced compartments could not be conclusively compared. Estimates of total diversity based on one million sequenced T cells were considered lower bounds and underestimates. Donor CMV infection status was unknown, potentially confounding age-related changes in expanded clonotypes. The percentage of naive T cells measured by flow cytometry correlated strongly with observed TCR beta diversity.

What was sequenced was blood. The origin of this receptor is a woman aged 55-70 years in good health. Recombination linked TRBV29-1 to TRBJ2-5; TRBD2 fits 9 bases in the junction. The sequenced DNA is TGCAGCGCCGGACTAGCGAGGAGTGAGCAGTACTTC. This codes for CSAGLARSEQYF.